The next 22 T cell receptor beta chains were all read from a single sample in a study of PD-L1 blockade in urothelial cancer. Specified time point: pretreatment peripheral blood. Sequenced by immunoSEQ multiplex PCR; TCRdb stores in-frame clones only, minus some. The sample carries tens of thousands of clones, around four fifths recorded once. Sequences were derived from PBMCs, sampled around atezolizumab (anti-PD-L1) treatment. The origin of the receptors is a man between 40 and 49 years old with urothelial cancer.

The V and J genes are TRBV2 and TRBJ1-4; weak D call: TRBD1 (5 bases). The CDR3 has 15 residues. Looked up from germline, CDR1 is SNHLY and CDR2 is FYNNEI. The germline V and J ends were trimmed by 4 bases and 4 bases, with 13 bases remaining between them. The CDR3 DNA reads TGTGCCAGCAGTGCGGGGGTCCGGGTTAATGAAAAACTGTTTTTT. Translated, it gives CASSAGVRVNEKLFF.

The chain employs TRBV2 and TRBJ1-4; 9 positions agree with TRBD1. After removal of 6 bases from V and 5 bases from J, the junction contained 4 bases not matched to a gene. The CDR3 is made up of 14 amino acids. Germline V gives CDR1 SNHLY, CDR2 FYNNEI. In DNA, the CDR3 is TGTGCCAGCAGACAGGGGGCTACGAATGAAAAACTGTTTTTT. Translating it yields CASRQGATNEKLFF.

This clone qualifies as medium-sized. The gene calls are TRBV9 and TRBJ2-2; D ambiguous. The CDR3 length is 14 residues. Germline V gives CDR1 SGDLS, CDR2 YYNGEE. The V gene lost 7 bases and the J gene lost 2 bases, with 12 bases spanning the gap. The CDR3 region has the DNA TGTGCCAGCCGGCAGGTCCCCAACACCGGGGAGCTGTTTTTT. Translated: CASRQVPNTGELFF.

CDR3 loop: CATSSLSGQPQHF. The DNA of the CDR3 is TGTGCCACCAGCAGTCTTTCTGGCCAGCCCCAGCATTTT. The chain uses TRBV15 and TRBJ1-5; no clear D. Germline CDR1 reads LNHNV; CDR2 reads YYDKDF (reference sequence). Trimming stripped 3 bases from V and 7 bases from J, with 10 bases between. This CDR3 is 13 amino acids long.

This sequence joins TRBV27 and TRBJ2-3, with D unclear. Trimming took off 2 bases at V and 1 base at J, with 7 bases between the two ends. Germline V lookup: CDR1 MNHEY, CDR2 SMNVEV (reference sequence). The CDR3 runs to 14 residues. CDR3 bases: TGTGCCAGCAGTTTAGCGACACGCACAGATACGCAGTATTTT. It specifies CASSLATRTDTQYF.

This clone was counted once. This chain connects TRBV6-1 to TRBJ2-2, with 9 nucleotides matching TRBD1. In germline, CDR1 is MNHNS, CDR2 SASEGT. With V trimmed by 7 bases and J by 7 bases, 7 bases remained unmatched. This CDR3 has 14 amino acids. In nucleotides, the CDR3 is TGTGCCAGCACGCGGGGGACAGGGAACGGGGAGCTGTTTTTT. Protein: CASTRGTGNGELFF.

The chain recombines TRBV7-2 with TRBJ2-1, with a possible D match to TRBD2 (6 bases). In germline, CDR1 is SGHTA, CDR2 FQGNSA. Between the trimmed V and J ends, which lost 5 bases and 16 bases, there was a span of 18 bases. The CDR3 runs 12 residues. The CDR3 sequence is CASSPSGSMQFF. CDR3 DNA: TGTGCCAGCAGCCCGTCCGGGAGTATGCAATTCTTC.

The rearrangement uses TRBV29-1 and TRBJ1-4; D unresolved. Between the trimmed V and J ends, which lost 6 bases and 6 bases, there was a span of 20 bases. This CDR3 is 15 amino acids long. Germline CDR1 is SQVTM and CDR2 is ANQGSEA. The CDR3 bases are TGCAGCGTCCGTACGTGGTCGTTTCGGGATGAAAAACTGTTTTTT. The encoded protein is CSVRTWSFRDEKLFF.

J is TRBJ1-1 and V is TRBV9; no reliable D call. The CDR3 totals 15 residues. The V and J ends lost 0 bases and 4 bases respectively, with 13 bases between them. The V gene's germline CDR1 is SGDLS and CDR2 YYNGEE. The CDR3 DNA follows: TGTGCCAGCAGCGTAGCGGCGGGCGGATCCACTGAAGCTTTCTTT. It translates to CASSVAAGGSTEAFF.

The V call is TRBV19, the J call TRBJ2-2, with D tentatively TRBD1 (5 bases). V lost 6 bases, J lost 1 base, and 9 bases lay in between. In germline, CDR1 is LNHDA, CDR2 SQIVND (reference sequence). The CDR3 is 14 amino acids. The CDR3 here is CASRWGLNTGELFF. In DNA, the CDR3 is TGTGCCAGTAGGTGGGGCTTGAACACCGGGGAGCTGTTTTTT.

The V call is TRBV28, the J call TRBJ2-1; 8 nucleotides line up with TRBD2. With 3 bases clipped from V and 4 bases from J, the junction kept 5 bases outside the gene matches. CDR1 and CDR2 from the germline V gene are MDHEN and SYDVKM. The CDR3 covers 15 residues. CDR3 loop: CASSLRGGGYNEQFF. As DNA, the CDR3 is TGTGCCAGCAGTTTGCGGGGCGGGGGGTACAATGAGCAGTTCTTC.

The J gene is TRBJ1-2, the V gene TRBV5-7; unclear D gene. TRBV5-7 is treated as an ORF (open reading frame) with a function not yet certain. The length of the CDR3 is 14 residues. V was pared by 3 bases and J by 3 bases, with 12 bases between. The CDR3 DNA reads as TGTGCCAGCAGCTCTATTCCTCGGGACTATGGCTACACCTTC. Protein product: CASSSIPRDYGYTF.

The chain links TRBV5-6 to TRBJ2-3; TRBD2 agrees at 9 bases. This CDR3 is built from 15 residues. The ends lost 1 base at V and 10 bases at J; junction bases unmatched: 10. The V gene's germline CDR1 is SGHDT and CDR2 YYEEEE. CDR3 protein: CASSLPSGRRGAQYF. The CDR3 nucleotides are TGTGCCAGCAGCTTGCCCAGCGGGAGGCGGGGTGCGCAGTATTTT.

V is TRBV5-1 and J is TRBJ1-2; 8 positions match TRBD1. The J segment lost 4 bases and the V segment lost 4 bases, leaving 9 bases of the junction unmatched. The CDR3 runs 15 residues. Germline V gene data show CDR1 as SGHRS and CDR2 as YFSETQ. The CDR3 DNA is TGCGCCAGCAGCGCGACAGGGGACCTAGTCTATGGCTACACCTTC. Amino acids: CASSATGDLVYGYTF.

This clone has only a few counts. The chain joins TRBV5-5 to TRBJ1-5, with D possibly matching TRBD1 (6 bases). The CDR3 runs 15 residues. Trimming cost V 2 bases and J 0 bases, with 9 bases left between them. Germline V lookup: CDR1 SGHKS, CDR2 YYEKEE (reference sequence). This chain's CDR3 is CASSFGQNSNQPQHF. In DNA form, the CDR3 reads TGTGCCAGCAGCTTCGGACAGAATAGCAATCAGCCCCAGCATTTT.

In this sample, this clone turned up a few times. The rearrangement uses TRBV5-5 and TRBJ1-1; 9 bases fit TRBD1. The V and J ends lost 4 bases and 1 base, in that order; junction bases with no gene match: 2. Per germline, CDR1 SGHKS and CDR2 YYEKEE (reference sequence). This CDR3 is 14 amino acids long. CDR3 protein: CASSPGQGNTEAFF. The CDR3 coding sequence is TGTGCCAGCAGCCCGGGACAGGGGAACACTGAAGCTTTCTTT.

V and J are TRBV9 and TRBJ2-3, with no clear D. Trimming cost V 3 bases and J 5 bases, with 16 bases left between them. Germline CDR1 is SGDLS and CDR2 is YYNGEE. This CDR3 is 15 amino acids long. CDR3 sequence reads: CASSALDLAVDTQYF. The CDR3 DNA follows: TGTGCCAGCAGCGCCCTAGATCTGGCAGTAGATACGCAGTATTTT.

V and J are TRBV30 and TRBJ1-4; D ambiguous. Germline V lookup: CDR1 GTSNPN, CDR2 SVGIG (reference sequence). The CDR3 length is 13 residues. V was shortened by 3 bases and J by 8 bases, with 13 bases between the two germline ends. The CDR3 nucleotides are TGTGCCTGGAGCGACAACCCGAAAGAAAAACTGTTTTTT. It is translated as CAWSDNPKEKLFF.

This chain uses TRBV6-1 with TRBJ1-1; unclear D gene. V gave up 6 bases and J gave up 8 bases, with 16 bases separating them. CDR3 length: 13 residues. The germline V gene encodes CDR1 MNHNS and CDR2 SASEGT. The chain's CDR3 is CASRPVPGTEAFF. The CDR3 DNA follows: TGTGCCAGCAGGCCCGTCCCAGGCACCGAAGCTTTCTTT.

The rearrangement links TRBV4-3 to TRBJ2-3; D may be TRBD1 (6 bases). The CDR3 is made up of 15 amino acids. Trimming removed 1 base at V and 6 bases at J, with 14 bases between. Germline V gives CDR1 LGHNA, CDR2 YSLEER. The CDR3 DNA reads TGCGCCAGCAGCCAAGGAAATACCCAGGGGGATACGCAGTATTTT. Its translation is CASSQGNTQGDTQYF.

CDR3 nucleotide sequence: TGCAGCGTCCCGGGACTAGCATGGGAGACCCAGTACTTC. Its translation: CSVPGLAWETQYF. The rearrangement links TRBV29-1 to TRBJ2-5, with 9 bases matching TRBD2. From germline, CDR1 is SQVTM and CDR2 ANQGSEA. The CDR3 totals 13 residues. J lost 5 bases, V lost 6 bases, and 7 bases had no gene match.

This chain links TRBV28 with TRBJ2-3, with 7 bases aligning to TRBD1. There are 14 residues in the CDR3. V lost 6 bases and J lost 1; bases outside the gene matches: 4. Germline V gives CDR1 MDHEN, CDR2 SYDVKM. The CDR3 loop is CASRFGQGTDTQYF. The DNA of the CDR3 is TGTGCCAGCAGATTCGGACAGGGCACAGATACGCAGTATTTT.